Below are 8 T cell receptor beta chains sequenced from a single sample in a study of blood T cells in healthy people across ages. The authors ran a second PCR of roughly 6 to 12 cycles using a sample-barcoded 5' primer and a J-beta primer mix. A single record per CDR3 protein comes from TCRdb applying MiXCR to the 5' RACE reads. In the table there are about 800,000 distinct CDR3 sequences, 20% to 25% of which are singletons. The sample also formed part of further work on T cells of mothers and their children.

Sequencing was done on a sample of blood. These receptors were collected from a boy younger than 18 in good health.

The CDR3, as DNA: TGCAGTCTTAGTAGGGCTATACAAGAGACCCAGTACTTC. Its translation is CSLSRAIQETQYF. The rearrangement links TRBV20-1 to TRBJ2-5; D not certain. Trimming took off 8 bases at V and 2 bases at J, with 15 bases between the two ends. The CDR3 contains 13 residues. Germline V gene data show CDR1 as DFQATT and CDR2 as SNEGSKA (reference sequence).

This clonotype was found many times. This chain joins TRBV28 and TRBJ2-7; D is perhaps TRBD2 (6 bases). Between the trimmed V and J ends, which lost 6 bases and 3 bases, there was a span of 12 bases. CDR1 is MDHEN, CDR2 SYDVKM, per germline. The CDR3 runs to 13 residues. CDR3 nucleotides: TGTGCCAGCAGCTTCGGCGGGGACTACGAGCAGTACTTC. Residues: CASSFGGDYEQYF.

The chain carries TRBV13 and TRBJ1-4; TRBD1 aligns across 11 bases. The CDR3 has 17 amino acids. The germline gives CDR1 PRHDT, CDR2 FYEKMQ (reference sequence). Trimming removed 5 bases from V and 0 bases from J; junction bases left unmatched: 5. The CDR3 coding sequence is TGTGCCAGCAGCCTAAGGGGACAGGGGGCAACTAATGAAAAACTGTTTTTT. Protein product: CASSLRGQGATNEKLFF.

V is TRBV7-9 and J is TRBJ2-4, with D possibly being TRBD1 (5 bases). V lost 0 bases and J 1 base, leaving 13 bases between the germline ends. The germline CDR1 and CDR2 sequences are SEHNR and FQNEAQ (reference sequence). The CDR3 covers 17 residues. The CDR3 DNA sequence: TGTGCCAGCAGCTTAGCCCTGGCAGGGTTGGCCAAAAACATTCAGTACTTC. Translated, it gives CASSLALAGLAKNIQYF.

In this sample, this clonotype turned up a few times. The genes are TRBV20-1 and TRBJ2-4; 8 bases are shared with TRBD1. Unmatched junction bases numbered 8, after V lost 6 bases and J lost 1 base. The CDR3 length is 15 residues. Germline CDR1 is DFQATT and CDR2 is SNEGSKA (reference sequence). The CDR3 DNA is TGCAGTGCCGGACAGGGAACTACTGCCAAAAACATTCAGTACTTC. This encodes CSAGQGTTAKNIQYF.

Only a few counts were recorded for this clonotype. V is TRBV20-1 and J is TRBJ1-2; weak D call: TRBD1 (5 bases). From germline, CDR1 is DFQATT and CDR2 SNEGSKA (reference sequence). The CDR3 spans 14 residues. Trimming left V 2 bases short and J 3 bases short, with 13 bases between. The chain's CDR3 is CSARQVSGDYGYTF. The CDR3 bases are TGCAGTGCTAGACAGGTCTCGGGGGACTATGGCTACACCTTC.

Points on this clonotype: A read error may produce the germline difference seen at one junction end. The chain couples TRBV20-1 to TRBJ2-2, with TRBD1 matching over 9 bases. The germline CDR1 and CDR2 sequences are DFQATT and SNEGSKA (reference sequence). CDR3 length: 15 amino acids. The CDR3 coding sequence is TGCAGTGCTAGAACACAGGGGGCATACACCGGGGAGCCGTTTTTT. Amino acid sequence: CSARTQGAYTGEPFF.

This clonotype turned up a few times. In nucleotides, the CDR3 is TGTGCCAGCTCACCACTCCGGGACAAGAACACTGAAGCTTTCTTT. This gives the protein CASSPLRDKNTEAFF. The J gene is TRBJ1-1, the V gene TRBV18; a weak D match, TRBD1 (6 bases). The CDR3 contains 15 residues. Germline V lookup: CDR1 KGHSH, CDR2 LQKENI. The ends were cut back, 1 base at V and 1 base at J, with 10 bases in the middle.